This TCR beta chain derives from a study of blood T cell repertoires in COVID-19. Assay: immunoSEQ multiplex PCR; the TCRdb copy retains only in-frame clones and omits some. The sample lists over 45,000 clones; 75% to 85% were seen once. Trimming removed 0 bases at V and 1 base at J, with 10 bases between. This CDR3 has 15 amino acids. Germline CDR1 reads SGHNT; CDR2 reads YYREEE (reference sequence). This clone was recorded a few times. The source of this sequence is a man aged 35 to 55 with acute or convalescent COVID-19. V and J are TRBV5-4 and TRBJ1-1; a weak D match, TRBD1 (6 bases). The sample comprised peripheral blood. The CDR3 DNA reads as TGTGCCAGCAGCTTGGTAGGGGGACGGAACACTGAAGCTTTCTTT. Protein product: CASSLVGGRNTEAFF.